This paragraph covers one T cell receptor beta chain sequence. The antigen is not known. This sample was taken from a study of T cell responses to AZD1222 COVID-19 vaccine. Study-wide results and limits: Of spike-specific TCRs, nearly half reportedly target regions left unmutated in variants. Spike-wide vaccine-associated CD4 TCRs dominated at 160-218 and 743-854.

Libraries were prepared by immunoSEQ multiplex PCR; TCRdb keeps only in-frame clonotypes and omits some of them. Among more than 100,000 clones listed, roughly 85% were seen once. Sample: peripheral blood, taken on day 0 of AZD1222 vaccination. This sequence was found in an adult in good health.

The CDR3 region has the DNA TGTGCCAGCAGCTTAGCCTTAGCCAATGAGCAGTTCTTC. Its protein is CASSLALANEQFF. This sequence joins TRBV11-2 and TRBJ2-1, with no clear D. This CDR3 has 13 residues. CDR1 is SGHAT, CDR2 FQNNGV, per germline. Trimming cost V 1 base and J 6 bases, with 7 bases left between them. The full variable domain, completed using reference TRBV11-2 and TRBJ2-1, is EAGVAQSPRYKIIEKRQSVAFWCNPISGHATLYWYQQILGQGPKLLIQFQNNGVVDDSQLPKDRFSAERLKGVDSTLKIQPAKLEDSAVYLCASSLALANEQFFGPGTRLTVL.